Below, one T cell receptor (beta chain) is given with its context. Its antigen is not identified. Other DNA sequences from this sample encode an identical CDR3 as well. The data originate from a study of cytomegalovirus exposure and HLA in healthy donors. Overall study results and limits: CMV antigen specificity of a few CMV-associated chains was confirmed in vitro.

The ends were cut back, 0 bases at V and 7 bases at J, with 7 bases in the middle. The germline gives CDR1 SGDLS, CDR2 YYNGEE. This CDR3 region has 12 residues. Primers: 60 Vbeta forward and 13 Jbeta reverse. Profiled with immunoSEQ multiplex PCR; TCRdb holds only in-frame clones, not every one. Among roughly 140,000 clones, over 60% were seen once, and the ten largest hold around 1.9%. The gene calls are TRBV9 and TRBJ1-2, with D possibly being TRBD1 (6 bases). This clonotype was sampled from a woman between 35 and 50 years old in good health and CMV-seronegative. Material for sequencing was PBMCs. CDR3 in amino acids: CASSVVGGGYTF. The CDR3 coding sequence is TGTGCCAGCAGCGTAGTAGGGGGTGGCTACACCTTC.